What follows are 22 T cell receptor beta chains derived from one specimen sequenced in a study of T cells in women clearing cervical HPV infection. Method: immunoSEQ multiplex PCR; TCRdb's copy keeps in-frame clones and lacks some. The specimen's table records tens of thousands of clones. The sample taken for sequencing was blood buffy coat. These receptors were obtained from a woman between 18 and 75 years old with a cervical HPV16 infection that either progressed to CIN3+ or cleared (not recorded which).

For this clone: The sequenced fragment ends 3 residues before the CDR3 boundary, so the rest is inferred from the germline J gene. This chain links TRBV7-9 with TRBJ1-5; D possibly corresponds to TRBD1 (5 bases). The CDR3 is 15 amino acids. Trimming stripped 4 bases from V and 0 bases from J, with 10 bases between. The germline V gene encodes CDR1 SEHNR and CDR2 FQNEAQ (reference sequence). The CDR3 loop reads CASSSTDFSNQPQHF. CDR3 bases read: TGTGCCAGCAGCTCGACAGACTTTAGCAATCAGCCC.

This clone shows up as medium-sized by frequency. The CDR3 is cut off 3 residues early in the read; its end comes from the germline J gene. The J gene is TRBJ2-7, the V gene TRBV2; no definite D call. The ends were cut back, 3 bases at V and 1 base at J, with 7 bases in the middle. Germline CDR1 reads SNHLY; CDR2 reads FYNNEI. This CDR3 region has 13 residues. The CDR3 DNA, read in part, is TGTGCCAGCAGTGATCGACATTCCTACGAG. This codes for CASSDRHSYE. Given in full, the CDR3 is CASSDRHSYEQYF.

Of note for this clone: Read data end 3 residues before the CDR3 end; the end is taken from the germline J gene. V usage is TRBV5-8 and J usage is TRBJ1-6; 7 bases match TRBD1. The CDR3 covers 14 residues. Germline lookup yields CDR1 SGHTS and CDR2 YDEGEE. With 2 bases clipped from V and 9 bases from J, the junction kept 5 bases outside the gene matches. CDR3 DNA, as far as it was read: TGTGCCAGCAGCTTAAGACAGGGAGGTTCACCC. Its translation: CASSLRQGGSP. The complete CDR3 reads CASSLRQGGSPLHF.

As to this clone: The CDR3 goes on 3 residues after the read ends, and that part is filled in from the germline J gene. This chain connects TRBV7-9 to TRBJ1-6, with D maybe TRBD1 (5 bases). This CDR3 is 14 amino acids long. Looked up from germline, CDR1 is SEHNR and CDR2 is FQNEAQ (reference sequence). Trimming removed 1 base at V and 7 bases at J, with 8 bases between. CDR3 sequence reads: CASSLGQRNSPLHF. CDR3 DNA (partial): TGTGCCAGCAGCTTAGGACAGAGAAATTCACCC.

As regards this clone: The read is 3 residues too short to cover the CDR3 end, so that end is filled in from the germline J gene. The V gene is TRBV10-3, the J gene TRBJ2-1; 8 nucleotides align to TRBD1. Germline V gene lookup returns CDR1 ENHRY and CDR2 SYGVKD. The CDR3 consists of 17 residues. Trimming at V came to 6 bases and at J to 0 bases, leaving 10 bases not matched to a gene. The covered CDR3 bases are TGTGCCATCAGGGGGGGTGGACAGGGCGGCTCCTACAATGAG. It encodes CAIRGGGQGGSYNE. The entire CDR3 reads CAIRGGGQGGSYNEQFF.

As concerns this clone: The CDR3 extends 3 residues past the end of the read, so its final part is completed from the germline J gene. The chain combines TRBV5-1 with TRBJ1-1; D may be TRBD1 (6 bases). The ends were cut back, 1 base at V and 1 base at J, with 8 bases in the middle. Looked up from germline, CDR1 is SGHRS and CDR2 is YFSETQ. The CDR3 spans 14 residues. This chain's CDR3 is CASSLMDRNTEAFF. CDR3 DNA (partial): TGCGCCAGCAGCTTGATGGACAGGAACACTGAA.

In the case of this clone: The read stops 3 residues short of the end of the CDR3; the missing end is completed from the germline J gene. The chain joins TRBV7-2 to TRBJ1-1, with TRBD1 as a possible D gene (5 bases). Deletions cut 2 bases from V and 7 bases from J, with 14 bases between. This CDR3 spans 14 amino acids. CDR1 is SGHTA, CDR2 FQGNSA, per germline. This chain's CDR3 is CASSLHRQGGEAFF. The part of the CDR3 DNA that was read is TGTGCCAGCAGCTTACATAGGCAGGGTGGTGAA.

For this clone: The CDR3 end falls 3 residues outside the read, so it is completed with the germline J gene. The chain links TRBV15 to TRBJ2-7, with 10 nucleotides matching TRBD1. CDR3 size: 16 residues. CDR1 and CDR2 from the germline V gene are LNHNV and YYDKDF (reference sequence). V was clipped by 6 bases and J by 0 bases; unmatched bases: 8. The sequenced CDR3 bases are TGTGCCACCAGACCTCACCGGACAGGGGGCTCCTACGAG. It codes for CATRPHRTGGSYE. The full CDR3 is CATRPHRTGGSYEQYF. Full variable domain (remainder filled in from reference TRBV15 and TRBJ2-7): DAMVIQNPRYQVTQFGKPVTLSCSQTLNHNVMYWYQQKSSQAPKLLFHYYDKDFNNEADTPDNFQSRRPNTSFCFLDIRSPGLGDTAMYLCATRPHRTGGSYEQYFGPGTRLTVT.

Turning to this clone: The observed sequence ends 3 residues before the CDR3 terminus, with the missing tail filled in from the germline J gene. The rearrangement joins TRBV19 to TRBJ1-2; 11 positions agree with TRBD1. CDR3 length: 16 amino acids. Germline V lookup: CDR1 LNHDA, CDR2 SQIVND (reference sequence). The CDR3 bases that were read are TGTGCCAGTATTATGACCGGGACAGGGGGAGCCCGGGGC. Translated, it gives CASIMTGTGGARG. In full, the CDR3 reads CASIMTGTGGARGYTF.

This CDR3 reads CASSGRQGALESPLHF. The CDR3 bases that were read are TGTGCCAGCAGCGGACGACAGGGGGCGTTGGAATCACCC. This chain links TRBV4-2 with TRBJ1-6, with 10 nucleotides matching TRBD1. The read stops 3 residues short of the end of the CDR3; the missing end is completed from the germline J gene. The germline V gene encodes CDR1 LGHNA and CDR2 YNFKEQ. The CDR3 totals 16 residues. J lost 10 bases, V lost 5 bases, and 11 bases had no gene match.

As concerns this clone: The read ends 3 residues shy of where the CDR3 ends; the end is completed using the germline J gene. This rearrangement joins TRBV27 to TRBJ2-7; 10 positions match TRBD1. CDR3 length: 14 residues. CDR1 and CDR2 (germline): MNHEY, SMNVEV (reference sequence). Trimming cost V 4 bases and J 5 bases; bases outside gene matches: 5. The CDR3 reads CASSSRDRGNEQYF. Partial CDR3 DNA: TGTGCCAGCAGTTCCCGGGACAGGGGAAACGAG.

About this clone: The CDR3 is cut off 3 residues early in the read; its end comes from the germline J gene. This sequence joins TRBV19 and TRBJ2-3, with a possible D match to TRBD1 (5 bases). Germline V CDR1 and CDR2: LNHDA, SQIVND (reference sequence). This CDR3 has 13 residues. Trimming removed 6 bases at V and 5 bases at J, with 12 bases between. The CDR3 protein is CASSPTVQDTQYF. Incomplete CDR3 DNA: TGTGCCAGTAGCCCGACAGTTCAAGATACG.

Comments on this clone: The CDR3 is cut off 3 residues early in the read; its end comes from the germline J gene. This chain uses TRBV6-1 with TRBJ2-4, with D possibly being TRBD1 (8 bases). The CDR3 loop spans 15 amino acids. The V and J ends lost 2 bases and 7 bases respectively, with 15 bases between them. Germline lookup yields CDR1 MNHNS and CDR2 SASEGT. Incomplete CDR3 DNA: TGTGCCAGCAGTGAAACTGACAGGGGAGGGAACATT. Protein sequence: CASSETDRGGNI. The entire CDR3 protein is CASSETDRGGNIQYF.

A note on this clone: The read ends 3 residues before the CDR3 terminus; that terminus is restored from the germline J gene. The chain recombines TRBV27 with TRBJ1-4; 10 bases match TRBD1. V lost 0 bases, J lost 6 bases, and 1 base stayed unmatched. The CDR3 has 15 amino acids. The germline V gene encodes CDR1 MNHEY and CDR2 SMNVEV (reference sequence). The CDR3 sequence: CASSLSDRGHEKLFF. CDR3 bases read: TGTGCCAGCAGTTTATCAGACAGGGGGCATGAAAAA.

In regard to this clone: The DNA ends 3 residues before the CDR3 does, and the rest of the CDR3 is filled in from the germline J gene. The J gene is TRBJ2-6, the V gene TRBV29-1; tentatively, D is TRBD1 (6 bases). CDR3 length: 15 residues. Germline CDR1 reads SQVTM; CDR2 reads ANQGSEA. V was trimmed by 6 bases and J by 1 base, leaving 13 bases between them. CDR3 protein: CSVLQGSSGANVLTF. CDR3 DNA, as far as it was read: TGCAGCGTACTACAGGGTTCATCTGGGGCCAACGTC.

With respect to this clone: The CDR3 extends 3 residues past the end of the read, so its final part is completed from the germline J gene. The genes are TRBV20-1 and TRBJ1-2; D gene ambiguous. Germline values: CDR1 DFQATT, CDR2 SNEGSKA (reference sequence). Trimming stripped 6 bases from V and 4 bases from J, with 12 bases between. This CDR3 region has 12 residues. Here the CDR3 reads CSAPFEGYGYTF. The part of the CDR3 DNA that was read is TGCAGTGCCCCCTTTGAGGGCTATGGC.

To note about this clone: The read ends 3 residues early relative to the CDR3; the germline J gene fills the gap. V gene TRBV7-2 combines with J gene TRBJ2-7; D is ambiguous. The CDR3 contains 12 residues. The germline CDR1 and CDR2 sequences are SGHTA and FQGNSA. V was trimmed by 3 bases and J by 2 bases, leaving 5 bases between them. CDR3 sequence: CASSFLTYEQYF. Incomplete CDR3 DNA: TGTGCCAGCAGCTTCTTAACCTACGAG. Filled out from reference TRBV7-2 and TRBJ2-7, the complete variable domain reads GAGVSQSPSNKVTEKGKDVELRCDPISGHTALYWYRQSLGQGLEFLIYFQGNSAPDKSGLPSDRFSAERTGGSVSTLTIQRTQQEDSAVYLCASSFLTYEQYFGPGTRLTVT.

About this clone itself: The missing CDR3 end, 3 residues past where the read stops, is filled in from the germline J gene. The J gene is TRBJ2-1, the V gene TRBV20-1; TRBD2 is a possible D gene (7 bases). CDR3 length: 15 amino acids. Germline lookup yields CDR1 DFQATT and CDR2 SNEGSKA (reference sequence). Trimming removed 1 base from V and 7 bases from J, with 17 bases in between. The CDR3 bases that were read are TGCAGTGCTAGAGCGGGGGGCGGGGGCTGGAATGAG. The encoded protein is CSARAGGGGWNE. The CDR3 as a whole reads CSARAGGGGWNEQFF.

Note on this clone: The CDR3 goes on 3 residues after the read ends, and that part is filled in from the germline J gene. The chain is built from TRBV6-2 or TRBV6-3 and TRBJ1-1; D might be TRBD1 (6 bases). There are 16 residues in the CDR3. Germline CDR1 is MNHEY and CDR2 is SVGEGT. CDR3 amino acids: CASRPGGSARVREAFF. Incomplete CDR3 DNA: TGTGCCAGCCGACCGGGGGGCAGTGCTCGAGTACGGGAA.

On this clone: The read falls 3 residues short of the CDR3 end, and the missing part is taken from the germline J gene. The V and J genes are TRBV10-1 and TRBJ1-4; D may be TRBD1 (5 bases). The CDR3 runs 12 residues. The V gene's germline CDR1 is WNHNN and CDR2 SYGVQD (reference sequence). V shed 6 bases and J shed 5 bases, with 7 bases lying between them. CDR3 region: CASSSGNEKLFF. CDR3 DNA, as far as it was read: TGCGCCAGCAGCTCAGGGAATGAAAAA.

Details on this clone: With the read ending 3 residues before the CDR3 end, the germline J gene is used to fill in that end. V usage is TRBV7-9 and J usage is TRBJ1-2; the D is unclear. Trimming left V 1 base short and J 5 bases short, with 14 bases between. Germline lookup yields CDR1 SEHNR and CDR2 FQNEAQ (reference sequence). The length of the CDR3 is 15 residues. This chain's CDR3 is CASSLGGQPFYGYTF. The covered CDR3 bases are TGTGCCAGCAGCTTAGGAGGGCAGCCCTTTTATGGC.

A note on this clone: The CDR3 is cut off 3 residues early in the read; its end comes from the germline J gene. V gene TRBV5-5 combines with J gene TRBJ1-2, with D perhaps matching TRBD1 (6 bases). This CDR3 is 14 amino acids long. CDR1 is SGHKS, CDR2 YYEKEE, per germline (reference sequence). The CDR3 bases that were read are TGTGCCAGCTGGGAACTAGCGGGGGGCGGTGAC. Translation: CASWELAGGGD. The whole CDR3 sequence reads CASWELAGGGDYTF. Filled out from reference TRBV5-5 and TRBJ1-2, the complete variable domain reads DAGVTQSPTHLIKTRGQQVTLRCSPISGHKSVSWYQQVLGQGPQFIFQYYEKEERGRGNFPDRFSARQFPNYSSELNVNALLLGDSALYLCASWELAGGGDYTFGSGTRLTVV.